This T cell receptor (beta chain) was obtained from a study of HIV-infected patients and healthy controls. MiXCR, run by TCRdb on the 5' RACE reads, gives a single entry per CDR3 protein. The table lists tens of thousands of distinct CDR3 sequences, approximately 21% of them singletons. This clonotype was detected only a few times. Germline V gene data show CDR1 as SGHNT and CDR2 as YYREEE (reference sequence). CDR3 length: 14 amino acids. V trimming: 4 bases; J trimming: 3 bases; junction bases outside the gene matches: 4. This TCR was recovered from a human donor in good health. Input material: CD4+ T cells from blood. This sequence joins TRBV5-4 and TRBJ1-2, with TRBD1 matching over 9 bases. The CDR3 here is CASSGGQGHYGYTF. In DNA form, the CDR3 reads TGTGCCAGCAGCGGGGGACAGGGCCACTATGGCTACACCTTC.